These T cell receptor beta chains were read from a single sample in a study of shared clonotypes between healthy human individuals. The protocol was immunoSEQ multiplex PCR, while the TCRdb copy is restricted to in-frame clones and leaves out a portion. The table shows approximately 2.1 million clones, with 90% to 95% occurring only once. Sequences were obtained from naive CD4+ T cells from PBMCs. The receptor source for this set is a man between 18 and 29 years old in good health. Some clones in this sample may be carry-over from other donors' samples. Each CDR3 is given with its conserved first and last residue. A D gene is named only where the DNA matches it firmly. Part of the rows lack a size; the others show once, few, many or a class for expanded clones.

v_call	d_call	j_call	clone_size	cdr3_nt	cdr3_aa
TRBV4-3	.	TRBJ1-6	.	TGCGCCAGCAGCCAAGTCGGGGACGGGCATAATTCACCCCTCCACTTT	CASSQVGDGHNSPLHF
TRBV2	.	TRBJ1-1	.	TGTGCCAGCAGTGCTCTAGGGGTTGGGACTGAAGCTTTCTTT	CASSALGVGTEAFF
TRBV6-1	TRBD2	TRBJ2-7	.	TGTGCCAGCGATCCAGCGGGAGCGTGGTACGAGCAGTACTTC	CASDPAGAWYEQYF
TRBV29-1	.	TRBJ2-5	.	TGCAGCGGTGGGATGGAGACCCAGTACTTC	CSGGMETQYF
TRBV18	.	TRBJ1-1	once	TGTGCCAGCTCACCTCTGGGGGCTCACGGCACTGAAGCTTTCTTT	CASSPLGAHGTEAFF
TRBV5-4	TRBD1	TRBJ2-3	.	TGTGCCAGCAGCTCCGGACAGGGGGCAACAGATACGCAGTATTTT	CASSSGQGATDTQYF
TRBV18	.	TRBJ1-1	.	TGTGCCAGCTCACCTCCCCCCGACAGGTCGTATACTGAAGCTTTCTTT	CASSPPPDRSYTEAFF
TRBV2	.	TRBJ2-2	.	TGTGCCAGCAGCGAACTAGACCCGGCCGGGGAGCTGTTTTTT	CASSELDPAGELFF
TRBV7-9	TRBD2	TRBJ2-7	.	TGTGCCAGCAGCTCCCCACCCGGGAGGTACGAGCAGTACTTC	CASSSPPGRYEQYF
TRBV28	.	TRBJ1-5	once	TGTGCCAGCAGTTTATGGTACAGACCAAGCAATCAGCCCCAGCATTTT	CASSLWYRPSNQPQHF
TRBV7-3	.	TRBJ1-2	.	TGTGCCAGCAGCTTAGTTGCGCAGGGCGAAGGCTACACCTTC	CASSLVAQGEGYTF
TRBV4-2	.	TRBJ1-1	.	TGTGCCAGCAGCCAAGCGGAGGGGATGGACACTGAAGCTTTCTTT	CASSQAEGMDTEAFF
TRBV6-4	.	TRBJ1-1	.	TGTGCCAGCAGTGAATCAGTGAACACTGAAGCTTTCTTT	CASSESVNTEAFF
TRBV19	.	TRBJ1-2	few	TGTGCCAGTAGTATCGACCCTCCCGCGGGGGGCTACACCTTC	CASSIDPPAGGYTF
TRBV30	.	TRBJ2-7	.	TGTGCCTGGAGTTTTAGTACCGGCCCCTACGAGCAGTACTTC	CAWSFSTGPYEQYF
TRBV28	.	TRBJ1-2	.	TGTGCCAGCGGCGGCGGCTACACCTTC	CASGGGYTF